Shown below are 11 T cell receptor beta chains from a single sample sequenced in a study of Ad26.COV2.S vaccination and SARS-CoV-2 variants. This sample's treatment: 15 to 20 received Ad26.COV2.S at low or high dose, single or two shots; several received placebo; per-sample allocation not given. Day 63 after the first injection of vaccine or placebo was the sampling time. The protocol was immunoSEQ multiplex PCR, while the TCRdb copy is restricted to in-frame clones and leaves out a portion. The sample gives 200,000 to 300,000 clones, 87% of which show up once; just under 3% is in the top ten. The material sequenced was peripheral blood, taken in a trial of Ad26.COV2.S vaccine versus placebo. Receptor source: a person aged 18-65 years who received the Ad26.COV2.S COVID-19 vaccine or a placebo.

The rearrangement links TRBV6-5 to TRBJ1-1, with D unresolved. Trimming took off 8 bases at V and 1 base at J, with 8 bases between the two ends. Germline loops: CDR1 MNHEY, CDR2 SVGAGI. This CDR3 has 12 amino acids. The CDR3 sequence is CASGQENTEAFF. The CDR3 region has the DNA TGTGCCAGCGGGCAGGAGAACACTGAAGCTTTCTTT.

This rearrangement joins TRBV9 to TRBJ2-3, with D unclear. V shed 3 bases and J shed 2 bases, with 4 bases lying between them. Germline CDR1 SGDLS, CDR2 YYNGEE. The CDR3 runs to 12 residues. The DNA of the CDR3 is TGTGCCAGCAGCGCCTACACAGATACGCAGTATTTT. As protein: CASSAYTDTQYF.

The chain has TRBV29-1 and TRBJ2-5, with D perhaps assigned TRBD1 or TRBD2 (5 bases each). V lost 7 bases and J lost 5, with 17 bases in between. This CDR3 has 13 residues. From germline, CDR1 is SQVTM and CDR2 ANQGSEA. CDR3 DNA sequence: TGCAGCGGTCTAGCATCCCCAGGGGAGACCCAGTACTTC. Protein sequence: CSGLASPGETQYF.

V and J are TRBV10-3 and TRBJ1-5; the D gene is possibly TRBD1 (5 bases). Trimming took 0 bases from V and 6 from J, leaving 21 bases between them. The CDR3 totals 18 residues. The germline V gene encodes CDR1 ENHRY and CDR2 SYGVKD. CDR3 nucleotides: TGTGCCATCAGTGAGTCACCCGAGGGGCCCCCCGGGGGTCAGCCCCAGCATTTT. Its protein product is CAISESPEGPPGGQPQHF.

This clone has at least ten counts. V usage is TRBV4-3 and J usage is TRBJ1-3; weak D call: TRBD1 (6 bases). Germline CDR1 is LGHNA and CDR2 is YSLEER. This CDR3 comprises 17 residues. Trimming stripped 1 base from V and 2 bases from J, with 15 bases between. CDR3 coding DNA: TGCGCCAGCAGCCAAGGCTCCGGGACAAATCCTGGAAACACCATATATTTT. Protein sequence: CASSQGSGTNPGNTIYF.

The CDR3 coding sequence is TGTGCCTGGAGTGTAACAGGGGTTGGCCAGCCCCAGCATTTT. It encodes CAWSVTGVGQPQHF. The J gene is TRBJ1-5, the V gene TRBV30; TRBD1 matches 7 bases. The J segment lost 7 bases and the V segment lost 0 bases, leaving 6 bases of the junction unmatched. Germline CDR1 GTSNPN, CDR2 SVGIG (reference sequence). The length of the CDR3 is 14 residues.

This CDR3 reads CASTGLAGNTIYF. The CDR3 region has the DNA TGTGCCAGCACAGGGCTAGCTGGAAACACCATATATTTT. The rearrangement uses TRBV2 and TRBJ1-3; tentatively, D is TRBD1 (5 bases). V was clipped by 7 bases and J by 2 bases, with 9 bases between them. Germline V gene data show CDR1 as SNHLY and CDR2 as FYNNEI. This CDR3 spans 13 amino acids.

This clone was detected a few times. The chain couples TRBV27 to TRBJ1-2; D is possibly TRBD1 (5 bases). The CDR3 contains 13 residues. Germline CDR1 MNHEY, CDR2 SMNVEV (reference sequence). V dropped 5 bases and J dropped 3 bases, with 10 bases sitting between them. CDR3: CASSQGGHYGYTF. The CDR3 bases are TGTGCCAGCAGTCAGGGCGGTCACTATGGCTACACCTTC.

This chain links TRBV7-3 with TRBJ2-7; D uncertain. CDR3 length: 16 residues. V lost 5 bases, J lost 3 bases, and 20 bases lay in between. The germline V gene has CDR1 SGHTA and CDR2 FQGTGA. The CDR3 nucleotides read TGTGCCAGCAGCGCACTATGTCGTGGATCCAACTACGAGCAGTACGTC. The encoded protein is CASSALCRGSNYEQYV.

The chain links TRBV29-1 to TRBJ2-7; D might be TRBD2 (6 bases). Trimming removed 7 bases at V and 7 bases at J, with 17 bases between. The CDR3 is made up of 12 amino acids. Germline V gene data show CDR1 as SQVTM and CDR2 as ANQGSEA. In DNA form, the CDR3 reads TGCAGCGGCGGCGGAGGGGCGAGGGAGCAGTACTTC. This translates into CSGGGGAREQYF.

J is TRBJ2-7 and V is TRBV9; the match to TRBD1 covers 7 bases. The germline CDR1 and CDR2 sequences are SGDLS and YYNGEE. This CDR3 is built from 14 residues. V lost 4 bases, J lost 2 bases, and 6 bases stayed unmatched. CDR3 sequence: CASSLRGTAYEQYF. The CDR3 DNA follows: TGTGCCAGCAGCTTGAGAGGGACAGCCTACGAGCAGTACTTC.